The 25 T cell receptor beta chains listed next were all sequenced from one sample in a study of cytomegalovirus exposure and HLA in healthy donors. PCR used 60 Vbeta primers and 13 Jbeta primers. This table comes from immunoSEQ multiplex PCR, and its TCRdb copy is limited to in-frame clones, with some not included. Of 150,000 or so clones listed, less than 90% are singletons. Input material: PBMCs. These receptors were collected from a boy younger than 10 in good health and CMV-seronegative.

In this sample, this clone turned up a few times. The rearrangement links TRBV6-1 to TRBJ2-7; 10 bases are a match to TRBD2. Losses at the gene ends were 1 base for V and 2 bases for J; bases not matched to a gene: 5. From germline, CDR1 is MNHNS and CDR2 SASEGT. The CDR3 is 16 amino acids. CDR3: CASSEESAGGPYEQYF. The CDR3 bases are TGTGCCAGCAGTGAAGAATCAGCGGGAGGGCCCTACGAGCAGTACTTC.

The chain carries TRBV5-4 and TRBJ2-5; 7 bases align to TRBD1. The DNA end favors TRBJ2-7, so the J call may be wrong. Germline values: CDR1 SGHNT, CDR2 YYREEE (reference sequence). CDR3 size: 15 residues. This chain's CDR3 is CASSSGTVLYYEQYF. The CDR3 DNA reads as TGTGCCAGCAGCTCAGGGACAGTTCTATACTACGAGCAGTACTTC.

The chain carries TRBV4-1 and TRBJ2-5; D remains unclear. The DNA end is more similar to TRBJ2-7, so the J call may be wrong. Germline V gene lookup returns CDR1 MGHRA and CDR2 YSYEKL. This CDR3 region has 13 residues. The CDR3 region is CASSQDARYEQYF. The CDR3 DNA follows: TGCGCCAGCAGCCAAGATGCCCGCTACGAGCAGTACTTC.

The chain employs TRBV7-3 and TRBJ1-2; 10 bases fit TRBD1. V dropped 2 bases and J dropped 8; count of bases not matched to a gene: 8. Germline lookup yields CDR1 SGHTA and CDR2 FQGTGA. This CDR3 region has 15 residues. In DNA, the CDR3 is TGTGCCAGCAGCTTAGCCCCGGGACAGGGGTACGGCTACACCTTC. This encodes CASSLAPGQGYGYTF.

The chain employs TRBV10-3 and TRBJ2-5; 11 positions agree with TRBD1. The CDR3 spans 16 residues. Trimming cost V 0 bases and J 4 bases; bases outside gene matches: 4. Germline V CDR1 and CDR2: ENHRY, SYGVKD. The CDR3 nucleotides are TGTGCCATCAGTGAGTCCGGGACAGGGGGAGGAGAGACCCAGTACTTC. It is translated as CAISESGTGGGETQYF.

This chain joins TRBV5-4 and TRBJ2-5, with 12 positions matching TRBD2. Germline V CDR1 and CDR2: SGHNT, YYREEE (reference sequence). The CDR3 covers 15 residues. V lost 1 base and J lost 6; bases outside the gene matches: 4. Here the CDR3 reads CASSLLTSGRKTQYF. Written as DNA, the CDR3 is TGTGCCAGCAGCTTGCTCACTAGCGGGAGGAAGACCCAGTACTTC.

CDR3 nucleotides: TGTGCCAGCAGCAAAGGGGAGATAAGAGGCACCGGGGAGCTGTTTTTT. This gives the protein CASSKGEIRGTGELFF. The gene calls are TRBV21-1 and TRBJ2-2; the D call TRBD2 from the table was never checked on the DNA. TRBV21-1 is noted as a pseudogene. CDR3 length: 16 amino acids.

The genes are TRBV18 and TRBJ2-5; D is possibly TRBD1 (5 bases). CDR1 and CDR2 (germline): KGHSH, LQKENI. V gave up 0 bases and J gave up 0 bases, with 8 bases separating them. CDR3 length: 15 amino acids. CDR3 protein: CASSPPDRNQETQYF. The CDR3 DNA reads as TGTGCCAGCTCACCACCAGACAGAAACCAAGAGACCCAGTACTTC.

This clone appeared a few times. This chain uses TRBV6-5 with TRBJ1-1, with a weak D call TRBD1 (5 bases). Germline CDR1 MNHEY, CDR2 SVGAGI. The CDR3 has 13 residues. Between the trimmed V and J ends, which lost 4 bases and 6 bases, there was a span of 12 bases. This chain's CDR3 is CASSSLTDPEAFF. CDR3 DNA sequence: TGTGCCAGCAGTTCCCTGACAGATCCTGAAGCTTTCTTT.

The rearrangement joins TRBV27 to TRBJ2-7; D possibly corresponds to TRBD1 (6 bases). Trimming removed 5 bases at V and 7 bases at J, with 21 bases between. Germline V gives CDR1 MNHEY, CDR2 SMNVEV (reference sequence). The CDR3 is 15 amino acids. The CDR3 region has the DNA TGTGCCAGCAGTATTTTCCATGACAGGCTCTGGGAGCAGTACTTC. It translates to CASSIFHDRLWEQYF.

This chain connects TRBV25-1 to TRBJ2-3; no definite D call. Germline V gene data show CDR1 as MGHDK and CDR2 as SYGVNS. There are 14 residues in the CDR3. Trimming took 6 bases from V and 3 from J, leaving 13 bases between them. CDR3 sequence reads: CASSHGWATDTQYF. CDR3 nucleotide sequence: TGTGCCAGCAGCCATGGCTGGGCTACAGATACGCAGTATTTT. Supplemented by reference TRBV25-1 and TRBJ2-3, the full variable domain reads EADIYQTPRYLVIGTGKKITLECSQTMGHDKMYWYQQDPGMELHLIHYSYGVNSTEKGDLSSESTVSRIRTEHFPLTLESARPSHTSQYLCASSHGWATDTQYFGPGTRLTVL.

The chain employs TRBV9 and TRBJ1-1; TRBD1 matches 9 bases. From germline, CDR1 is SGDLS and CDR2 YYNGEE. The length of the CDR3 is 15 residues. Germline trimming cut 3 bases from V and 5 bases from J; bases unmatched to any gene: 8. The CDR3 sequence is CASSGHRGQGTEAFF. CDR3 DNA sequence: TGTGCCAGCAGCGGGCACAGGGGGCAGGGGACTGAAGCTTTCTTT.

This sequence joins TRBV5-6 and TRBJ2-5; 9 nucleotides align to TRBD2. After removal of 2 bases from V and 2 bases from J, the junction contained 4 bases not matched to a gene. Germline V gene lookup returns CDR1 SGHDT and CDR2 YYEEEE. The CDR3 loop spans 15 amino acids. CDR3 sequence reads: CASSFGAGGQETQYF. DNA for the CDR3: TGTGCCAGCAGCTTCGGGGCGGGAGGGCAAGAGACCCAGTACTTC.

J is TRBJ1-1 and V is TRBV18, with 11 bases matching TRBD1. CDR1 KGHSH and CDR2 LQKENI come from the germline V gene. The CDR3 covers 16 residues. J lost 3 bases, V lost 4 bases, and 7 bases had no gene match. This CDR3 is CASSRSGTGGYTEAFF. The CDR3 nucleotides read TGTGCCAGCTCACGATCCGGGACAGGGGGATACACTGAAGCTTTCTTT.

The rearrangement uses TRBV5-1 and TRBJ2-3; 8 bases map to TRBD2. CDR1 is SGHRS, CDR2 YFSETQ, per germline. The CDR3 is 14 amino acids. V shed 3 bases, J shed 5 bases, and the junction held 5 bases outside the gene matches. CDR3 in DNA: TGCGCCAGCAGCTCCTGGACTAGCCGAGATACGCAGTATTTT. Its translation is CASSSWTSRDTQYF.

In its sample, this clone was seen once. In DNA, the CDR3 is TGCGCCAGCAGCTTGGATTACGGGGAGCTGTTTTTT. Its protein is CASSLDYGELFF. The rearrangement links TRBV5-1 to TRBJ2-2; no clear D gene. The CDR3 has 12 amino acids. V shed 0 bases and J shed 7 bases, with 4 bases lying between them. The germline V gene has CDR1 SGHRS and CDR2 YFSETQ.

This chain uses TRBV5-4 with TRBJ1-4, with D possibly being TRBD1 (6 bases). The CDR3 covers 17 residues. Germline assignment: CDR1 SGHNT and CDR2 YYREEE (reference sequence). V was cut by 0 bases and J by 5 bases, with 17 bases left in between. CDR3 in amino acids: CASSLGPRGRGNEKLFF. CDR3 in DNA: TGTGCCAGCAGCTTGGGACCCCGCGGGAGGGGGAATGAAAAACTGTTTTTT. Full variable domain (outside the CDR3, taken from reference TRBV5-4 and TRBJ1-4): ETGVTQSPTHLIKTRGQQVTLRCSSQSGHNTVSWYQQALGQGPQFIFQYYREEENGRGNFPPRFSGLQFPNYSSELNVNALELDDSALYLCASSLGPRGRGNEKLFFGSGTQLSVL.

This rearrangement joins TRBV7-9 to TRBJ2-7; D is unresolved. The ends were cut back, 2 bases at V and 2 bases at J, with 4 bases in the middle. Germline loops: CDR1 SEHNR, CDR2 FQNEAQ (reference sequence). There are 12 residues in the CDR3. CDR3 loop: CASSLSTYEQYF. Written as DNA, the CDR3 is TGTGCCAGCAGCTTATCCACCTACGAGCAGTACTTC.

The chain is built from TRBV5-1 and TRBJ1-1; TRBD1 matches at 9 bases. Germline values: CDR1 SGHRS, CDR2 YFSETQ. V was pared by 4 bases and J by 2 bases, with 6 bases of the junction left unmatched. CDR3 length: 15 amino acids. CDR3 sequence reads: CASSPGDRANTEAFF. In nucleotides, the CDR3 is TGCGCCAGCAGCCCGGGGGACAGGGCTAACACTGAAGCTTTCTTT.

This chain connects TRBV4-1 to TRBJ2-5; weak D call: TRBD2 (5 bases). The end of the DNA aligns better with TRBJ2-7, so the J call may be wrong. The CDR3 has 13 residues. Germline-derived CDR1 and CDR2 are MGHRA and YSYEKL. CDR3: CASSQAGSYEQYF. CDR3 DNA sequence: TGCGCCAGCAGCCAAGCGGGATCCTACGAGCAGTACTTC.

The chain has TRBV5-4 and TRBJ2-1, with TRBD2 matching over 10 bases. This CDR3 region has 15 residues. The germline V gene has CDR1 SGHNT and CDR2 YYREEE (reference sequence). J was trimmed by 5 bases and V by 4 bases; bases with no gene match: 6. CDR3 DNA: TGTGCCAGCAGCGGATTAGCGGGAGGTGACAATGAGCAGTTCTTC. Its translation is CASSGLAGGDNEQFF.

This chain uses TRBV30 with TRBJ2-7; TRBD1 might be the D (6 bases). Germline V lookup: CDR1 GTSNPN, CDR2 SVGIG (reference sequence). V dropped 5 bases and J dropped 2 bases, with 10 bases sitting between them. This CDR3 comprises 12 residues. CDR3 sequence: CAWVDRTYEQYF. CDR3 DNA: TGTGCCTGGGTGGACAGAACCTACGAGCAGTACTTC.

The chain carries TRBV7-9 and TRBJ2-7, with TRBD2 identical over 10 bases. The CDR3 totals 18 residues. Germline V gene sequence: CDR1 SEHNR, CDR2 FQNEAQ (reference sequence). V lost 5 bases to trimming and J lost 4 bases; unmatched junction nucleotides: 17. The CDR3 region has the DNA TGTGCCAGCAGCCCCAATGGTAGCGGGAGGATCCCTGAATACGAGCAGTACTTC. Encoded protein: CASSPNGSGRIPEYEQYF.

The J gene is TRBJ2-7, the V gene TRBV7-2, with D maybe TRBD1 (6 bases). Germline V gene sequence: CDR1 SGHTA, CDR2 FQGNSA. The CDR3 extends over 13 amino acids. V dropped 2 bases and J dropped 3 bases, with 8 bases sitting between them. CDR3 amino acids: CASSLSGDYEQYF. The CDR3 DNA reads TGTGCCAGCAGCTTATCAGGGGACTACGAGCAGTACTTC.

The chain links TRBV30 to TRBJ2-1, with TRBD2 identical over 7 bases. The CDR3 is 14 amino acids. Germline V gives CDR1 GTSNPN, CDR2 SVGIG (reference sequence). Trimming took 3 bases from V and 5 from J; bases not matched to a gene: 7. The CDR3 protein is CAWRVSGTNNEQFF. For the CDR3, the DNA is TGTGCCTGGAGGGTGAGCGGGACGAACAATGAGCAGTTCTTC. Looking up the rest from reference TRBV30 and TRBJ2-1 gives the full variable domain: SQTIHQWPATLVQPVGSPLSLECTVEGTSNPNLYWYRQAAGRGLQLLFYSVGIGQISSEVPQNLSASRPQDRQFILSSKKLLLSDSGFYLCAWRVSGTNNEQFFGPGTRLTVL.